This T cell receptor beta chain was observed in a study of control samples from healthy donors and cancer patients. CDR1 LNHDA and CDR2 SQIVND come from the germline V gene (reference sequence). With 6 bases removed from V and 2 bases from J, the gap between germline ends came to 11 bases. The CDR3 sequence is 13 residues long. Using immunoSEQ multiplex PCR, the repertoire was profiled, and TCRdb retains in-frame clones only, with some absent. Of approximately 230,000 clones detected, around 79% appear once; the ten largest clones hold less than 15%. The TCR originated in a woman aged 55-70 years with lung cancer. This chain joins TRBV19 and TRBJ2-7, with D unresolved. The specimen sequenced was PBMCs. The CDR3, as DNA: TGTGCCAGTAGAGCACGGCAGACCTACGAGCAGTACTTC. This encodes CASRARQTYEQYF.